The clone carrying this T cell receptor (beta chain) was seen only a few times. Time point noted: persistent/refractory GD, antithyroid drugs over 5 years with positive TRAb. Making the TCR library involved RNA that had been extracted from PBMCs. These data originate in a study of regulatory T cells in long-lasting Graves disease. Study-level background: Persistent cases took antithyroid drugs over 5 years and stayed TSH receptor antibody positive.

With iRepertoire HTBI primers and Arm-PCR of CDR3 regions, TCR beta libraries were built. TCRdb itself ran the multiplex PCR reads through MiXCR, one entry per CDR3 protein. The sample has 400,000 to 500,000 distinct CDR3 sequences; 20% are singletons. This specimen was peripheral blood mononuclear cells (PBMCs), taken when the disease was refractory, from a patient treated with antithyroid drugs. This TCR came from a female donor with Graves disease.

Here the CDR3 DNA reads TGTGCCAGTAGTACAGGGGGGTTTGACTACGAGCAGTACTTC. Translated, it gives CASSTGGFDYEQYF. The genes are TRBV19 and TRBJ2-7, with D possibly matching TRBD1 (7 bases). The CDR3 covers 14 residues. Germline lookup yields CDR1 LNHDA and CDR2 SQIVND (reference sequence). V lost 4 bases to trimming and J lost 3 bases, with 13 bases between them.